A selection of T cell receptor beta chains follows, all from one sample in a study of neurological immune-mediated disorders. A single record per CDR3 protein comes from TCRdb applying MiXCR to the 5' RACE reads. Of tens of thousands of distinct CDR3 sequences listed, under 4% are singletons. Sample: PBMCs. All receptors come from a woman aged 60 to 75 with multiple sclerosis. CDR3s include the opening cysteine and the closing phenylalanine or tryptophan. D genes are given only for firm matches. A row's size may be missing; if present it is once, few, many or a size class.

D gene: .; V gene: TRBV5-1; J gene: TRBJ2-5; clone size: medium-sized; CDR3 DNA: TGCGCCAGCAGCCACGGCGGAAGGGGGGAGACCCAGTACTTC; CDR3 protein: CASSHGGRGETQYF
D gene: .; V gene: TRBV11-2; J gene: TRBJ2-1; clone size: many; CDR3 DNA: TGTGCCAGCAGCTTACTTTCGGGGGCCCGGTACAATGAGCAGTTCTTC; CDR3 protein: CASSLLSGARYNEQFF
D gene: .; V gene: TRBV6-2/TRBV6-3; J gene: TRBJ2-2; clone size: .; CDR3 DNA: TGTGCCAGCAGTTACTGGCTGCGGTCAAACACCGGGGAGCTGTTTTTT; CDR3 protein: CASSYWLRSNTGELFF
D gene: .; V gene: TRBV5-1; J gene: TRBJ2-1; clone size: many; CDR3 DNA: TGCGCCAGCAGCTTGGCAGCAGCGACAAACAATGAGCAGTTCTTC; CDR3 protein: CASSLAAATNNEQFF
D gene: .; V gene: TRBV4-1; J gene: TRBJ1-4; clone size: many; CDR3 DNA: TGCGCCAGCAGCCGACTGCTCGGTGAAAAACTGTTTTTT; CDR3 protein: CASSRLLGEKLFF
D gene: .; V gene: TRBV12-3/TRBV12-4; J gene: TRBJ1-2; clone size: many; CDR3 DNA: TGTGCCAGCAGTTTAGCCAACCATGGCTACACCTTC; CDR3 protein: CASSLANHGYTF
D gene: .; V gene: TRBV7-9; J gene: TRBJ1-1; clone size: many; CDR3 DNA: TGTGCCAGCAGCCCGGATCAGGGGATGAACACTGAAGCTTTCTTT; CDR3 protein: CASSPDQGMNTEAFF
D gene: .; V gene: TRBV7-2; J gene: TRBJ2-7; clone size: many; CDR3 DNA: TGTGCCAGCAGCTTAGGGGCCGATGACTTCCGTCGCGGCGAGCAGTACTTC; CDR3 protein: CASSLGADDFRRGEQYF
D gene: TRBD2; V gene: TRBV25-1; J gene: TRBJ2-7; clone size: many; CDR3 DNA: TGTGCCAGCACTGACGTAGCGGGGAGCTCCTACGAGCAGTACTTC; CDR3 protein: CASTDVAGSSYEQYF
D gene: .; V gene: TRBV11-2; J gene: TRBJ2-7; clone size: many; CDR3 DNA: TGTGCCAGCAGCTTATACGGACAGTCGAGCTCCTACGAGCAGTACTTC; CDR3 protein: CASSLYGQSSSYEQYF
D gene: .; V gene: TRBV5-1; J gene: TRBJ2-7; clone size: medium-sized; CDR3 DNA: TGCGCCAGCAGCTTACTGGCCTCCTACGAGCAGTACTTC; CDR3 protein: CASSLLASYEQYF
D gene: .; V gene: TRBV5-6; J gene: TRBJ2-7; clone size: many; CDR3 DNA: TGTGCCAGCAGCTTGGAGACATACGAGCAGTACTTC; CDR3 protein: CASSLETYEQYF
D gene: TRBD1; V gene: TRBV7-8; J gene: TRBJ1-1; clone size: many; CDR3 DNA: TGTGCCAGCAGCTCCCGACAGGGGGCGGGCACTGAAGCTTTCTTT; CDR3 protein: CASSSRQGAGTEAFF
D gene: .; V gene: TRBV5-1; J gene: TRBJ2-2; clone size: many; CDR3 DNA: TGCGCCAGCAGCTTAGAAAAGAACACCGGGGAGCTGTTTTTT; CDR3 protein: CASSLEKNTGELFF
D gene: TRBD1; V gene: TRBV10-3; J gene: TRBJ1-2; clone size: many; CDR3 DNA: TGTGCCATCAGTGAGCAGGGGGCGGTCTATGGCTACACCTTC; CDR3 protein: CAISEQGAVYGYTF
D gene: TRBD2; V gene: TRBV5-1; J gene: TRBJ2-4; clone size: many; CDR3 DNA: TGCGCCAGCAGCAGGGCGAGGGGAGGGAAAAACATTCAGTACTTC; CDR3 protein: CASSRARGGKNIQYF
D gene: TRBD2; V gene: TRBV3-1; J gene: TRBJ2-1; clone size: many; CDR3 DNA: TGTGCCAGCAGCCTAGCGGGGGGGCCACGGAATGAGCAGTTCTTC; CDR3 protein: CASSLAGGPRNEQFF